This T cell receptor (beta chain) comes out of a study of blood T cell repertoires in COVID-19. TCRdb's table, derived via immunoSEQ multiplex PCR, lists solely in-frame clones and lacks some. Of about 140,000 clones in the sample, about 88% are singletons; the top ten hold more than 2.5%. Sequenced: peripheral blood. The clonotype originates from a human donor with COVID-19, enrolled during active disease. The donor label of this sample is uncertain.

The CDR3 region is CAIRSGSAQHF. CDR3 bases: TGTGCCATCAGGTCAGGGTCGGCCCAGCATTTT. The chain has TRBV10-3 and TRBJ1-5, with a weak D call TRBD1 (5 bases). This CDR3 contains 11 residues. The V gene lost 6 bases and the J gene lost 11 bases, with 11 bases spanning the gap. CDR1 and CDR2 (germline): ENHRY, SYGVKD.